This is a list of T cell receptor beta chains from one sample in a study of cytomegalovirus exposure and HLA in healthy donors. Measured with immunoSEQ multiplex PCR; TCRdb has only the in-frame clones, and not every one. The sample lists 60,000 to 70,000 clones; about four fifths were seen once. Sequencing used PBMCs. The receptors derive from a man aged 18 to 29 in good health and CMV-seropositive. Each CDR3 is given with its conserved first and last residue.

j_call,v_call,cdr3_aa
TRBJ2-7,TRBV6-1,CASSEPLDISYEQYF
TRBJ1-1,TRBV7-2,CASSLDRVTEAFF
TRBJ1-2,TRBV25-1,CASSDRGFLYGYTF
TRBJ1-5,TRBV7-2,CASSPQAYQPQHF
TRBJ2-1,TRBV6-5,CASSYGTGAQGQFF
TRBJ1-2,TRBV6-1,CASLGQGNGYTF
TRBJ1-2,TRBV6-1,CASRWQGEYGYTF
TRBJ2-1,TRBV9,CASSAGGSGSSYNEQFF
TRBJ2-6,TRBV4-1,CASSRGRSGANVLTF
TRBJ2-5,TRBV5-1,CASSLEGRAVETQYF
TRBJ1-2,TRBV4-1,CASSQEHPGTAYGYTF
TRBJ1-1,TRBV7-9,CASSPSPDRLNTEAFF
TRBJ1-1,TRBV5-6,CASSSLTGVTEAFF
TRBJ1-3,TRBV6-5,CASSYSGRGGNTIYF
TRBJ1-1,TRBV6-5,CASTGANTEAFF
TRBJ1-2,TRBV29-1,CSVVRSHVGYTF
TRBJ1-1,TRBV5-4,CASSFPDYRNTEAFF
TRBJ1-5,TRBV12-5,CASGLVPGTASSSPQHF
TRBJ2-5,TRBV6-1,CASRRDLQETQYF
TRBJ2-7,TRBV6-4,CASSTEQGTSYEQYF
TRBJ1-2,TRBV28,CASQTGNYGYTF
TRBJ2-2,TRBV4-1,CASSDGGTSVMGELFF
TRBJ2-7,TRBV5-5,CASSGGSSYEQYF
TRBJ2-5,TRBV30,CAWSPAGVETQYF
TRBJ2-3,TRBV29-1,CSARADTQYF
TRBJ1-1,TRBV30,CAWSESRDTEAFF
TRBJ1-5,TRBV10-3,CAISESGRQNQPQHF
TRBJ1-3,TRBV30,CAWSVKGYTIYF
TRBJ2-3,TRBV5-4,CASSSWTSGSTDTQYF